This is a list of T cell receptor beta chains from one sample in a study of T-cell memory formation after mild COVID-19. TCRdb itself ran the 5' RACE reads through MiXCR, one entry per CDR3 protein. Of about 350,000 distinct CDR3 sequences listed, 20% to 25% are singletons. The specimen sequenced was PBMCs or a T cell subset sorted from them (not recorded which). The receptor source for this set is a man in his late teens or twenties who had mild COVID-19 (a few samples of this study predate the infection). Cell type and time point are not known. Both conserved end residues are part of each CDR3. The D gene is left open where the match is weak. A row's size may be missing; if present it is once, few, many or a size class.

once	TRBV5-6	TRBD1	TRBJ1-2	CASSFDRGRAGYTF	TGTGCCAGCAGCTTTGACAGGGGGCGAGCGGGCTACACCTTC
few	TRBV9	NA	TRBJ2-3	CASSVGISTITDTQYF	TGTGCCAGCAGCGTAGGAATTAGCACAATCACAGATACGCAGTATTTT
NA	TRBV9	NA	TRBJ2-3	CASSGESGFTTDTQYF	TGTGCCAGCAGCGGAGAGAGCGGGTTCACCACAGATACGCAGTATTTT
few	TRBV28	TRBD1	TRBJ1-2	CASSRSPGQEPYGYTF	TGTGCCAGCAGCCGATCCCCGGGACAGGAACCCTATGGCTACACCTTC
few	TRBV15	NA	TRBJ1-3	CATSRNDGNFGNTIYF	TGTGCCACCAGCAGAAATGATGGGAATTTCGGAAACACCATATATTTT
few	TRBV5-1	TRBD2	TRBJ2-2	CASSPRSGGAQTGELFF	TGCGCCAGCAGCCCTAGGAGCGGGGGGGCCCAAACCGGGGAGCTGTTTTTT
few	TRBV5-5	NA	TRBJ1-4	CASTLRGTNEKLFF	TGTGCCAGCACATTAAGGGGAACTAATGAAAAACTGTTTTTT
few	TRBV4-1	NA	TRBJ2-7	CASSPRTASSYEQYF	TGCGCCAGCAGCCCGCGGACAGCGAGCTCCTACGAGCAGTACTTC
NA	TRBV6-5	TRBD1	TRBJ1-6	CASSLGQGHNSPIHF	TGTGCCAGCAGCCTCGGACAGGGCCATAATTCACCCATCCACTTT
NA	TRBV7-9	NA	TRBJ1-1	CATGENTEAFF	TGTGCCACAGGAGAGAACACTGAAGCTTTCTTT
NA	TRBV11-3	NA	TRBJ2-5	CASSLDVTCEGFHETQYF	TGTGCCAGCAGCTTAGATGTGACGTGCGAAGGCTTCCATGAGACCCAGTACTTC
NA	TRBV3-1	TRBD1	TRBJ1-1	CASSQVPTGGSKAFF	TGTGCCAGCAGCCAAGTACCCACAGGGGGGAGTAAAGCTTTCTTT
NA	TRBV7-3	TRBD2	TRBJ2-3	CASSRSGVVCYTQYF	TGTGCCAGCAGCCGCAGCGGGGTAGTGTGTTATACGCAGTATTTT
few	TRBV7-9	NA	TRBJ1-2	CASSLALGYGYTF	TGTGCCAGCAGCTTAGCGTTGGGCTATGGCTACACCTTC
NA	TRBV6-5	NA	TRBJ1-1	CASTSGAAFEAFF	TGTGCCAGCACGTCAGGGGCGGCCTTTGAAGCTTTCTTT
NA	TRBV7-7	NA	TRBJ2-5	CASSATASGTQYF	TGTGCCAGCAGCGCGACGGCCTCGGGGACCCAGTACTTC
few	TRBV6-5	TRBD2	TRBJ2-5	CASALAGVQETQYF	TGTGCCAGCGCATTAGCGGGGGTACAAGAGACCCAGTACTTC
few	TRBV5-5	NA	TRBJ2-3	CATSLRVGTDTQYF	TGTGCCACATCCCTAAGGGTAGGAACAGATACGCAGTATTTT
NA	TRBV12-5	NA	TRBJ1-1	CASGLVVAGPTEAFF	TGTGCTAGTGGTTTGGTAGTGGCGGGGCCCACTGAAGCTTTCTTT
NA	TRBV5-6	NA	TRBJ2-7	CASSLGQYEQYF	TGTGCCAGCAGCTTGGGGCAGTACGAGCAGTACTTC
NA	TRBV7-2	NA	TRBJ1-1	CASSLAGAMNTEAFF	TGTGCCAGCAGCTTAGCGGGGGCTATGAACACTGAAGCTTTCTTT
NA	TRBV19	NA	TRBJ2-2	CASSIIGGQNTGELFF	TGTGCCAGTAGTATCATCGGGGGCCAGAACACCGGGGAGCTGTTTTTT
few	TRBV4-3	NA	TRBJ1-1	CASSQGGGLEAFF	TGCGCCAGCAGCCAAGGGGGGGGCCTTGAAGCTTTCTTT
NA	TRBV5-6	TRBD1	TRBJ2-4	CASSLQGTKNIQYF	TGTGCCAGCAGCCTACAGGGGACCAAAAACATTCAGTACTTC
NA	TRBV29-1	NA	TRBJ1-1	CSVTGLDTEAFF	TGCAGCGTCACAGGGTTAGACACTGAAGCTTTCTTT
NA	TRBV11-2	NA	TRBJ2-7	CASSPRQSYEQYF	TGTGCCAGCAGCCCACGACAGAGTTACGAGCAGTACTTC
once	TRBV3-1	NA	TRBJ2-3	CASSPQVSADTQYF	TGTGCCAGCAGCCCCCAAGTATCCGCAGATACGCAGTATTTT